This T cell receptor (beta chain) stems from a study of control samples from healthy donors and cancer patients. Here immunoSEQ multiplex PCR was the method, and the copy in TCRdb shows in-frame clones only, minus some. The table includes 120,000 or so clones, about 86% detected once. The CDR3 runs to 17 residues. Germline V gene lookup returns CDR1 PRHDT and CDR2 FYEKMQ (reference sequence). Trimming took off 7 bases at V and 0 bases at J, with 19 bases between the two ends. The source is a young man in good health. The chain combines TRBV13 with TRBJ2-4; D gene uncertain. The sequenced material came from blood. This CDR3 is CASTRREQTLAKNIQYF. The CDR3 nucleotides are TGTGCCAGCACCCGGAGAGAACAGACGCTAGCCAAAAACATTCAGTACTTC.